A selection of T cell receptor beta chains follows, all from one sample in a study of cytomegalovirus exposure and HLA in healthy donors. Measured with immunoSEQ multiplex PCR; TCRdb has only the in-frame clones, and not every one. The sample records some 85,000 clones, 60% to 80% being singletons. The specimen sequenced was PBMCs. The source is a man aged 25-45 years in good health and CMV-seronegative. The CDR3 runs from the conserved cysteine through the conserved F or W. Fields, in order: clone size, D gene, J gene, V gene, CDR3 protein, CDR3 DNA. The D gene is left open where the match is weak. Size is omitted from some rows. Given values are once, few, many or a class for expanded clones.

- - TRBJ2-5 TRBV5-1 CASSLLWGVEETQYF TGCGCCAGCAGCTTGCTATGGGGGGTCGAGGAGACCCAGTACTTC
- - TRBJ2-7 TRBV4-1 CASSQDKEGLSSWDEQYF TGCGCCAGCAGCCAAGATAAGGAGGGCCTCTCTTCATGGGACGAGCAGTACTTC
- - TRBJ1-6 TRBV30 CAWSHPRTEYNSPLHF TGTGCCTGGAGTCATCCTAGAACGGAGTATAATTCACCCCTCCACTTT
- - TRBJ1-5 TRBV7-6 CASSLGVRDSNQPQHF TGTGCCAGCAGCTTAGGCGTCAGGGATAGCAATCAGCCCCAGCATTTT
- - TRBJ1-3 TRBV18 CASSPFLVDSGLSGGNTIYF TGTGCCAGCTCACCATTCTTGGTGGACAGTGGACTCTCGGGGGGAAACACCATATATTTT
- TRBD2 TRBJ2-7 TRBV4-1 CASSQDSGRGYEQYF TGCGCCAGCAGCCAAGATAGCGGGAGGGGGTACGAGCAGTACTTC
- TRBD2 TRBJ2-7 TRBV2 CASSESLAGYYEQYF TGTGCCAGCAGTGAAAGCCTAGCGGGCTACTACGAGCAGTACTTC
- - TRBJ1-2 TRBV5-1 CASSLAPGLNYGYTF TGCGCCAGCAGCTTGGCCCCAGGCCTCAACTATGGCTACACCTTC
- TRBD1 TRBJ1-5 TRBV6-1 CASKGTGDFGQPQHF TGTGCCAGCAAGGGGACAGGGGATTTTGGTCAGCCCCAGCATTTT
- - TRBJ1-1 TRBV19 CASSMGAQGYKTEAFF TGTGCCAGTAGTATGGGGGCACAGGGTTACAAAACTGAAGCTTTCTTT
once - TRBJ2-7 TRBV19 CASSITFPSAGTSYEQYF TGTGCCAGTAGTATTACATTCCCCTCGGCGGGGACCTCCTACGAGCAGTACTTC
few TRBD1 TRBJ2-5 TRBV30 CAWDRQGETQYF TGTGCCTGGGACAGACAGGGTGAGACCCAGTACTTC
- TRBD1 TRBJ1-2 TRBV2 CASSDRGPEGNGYTF TGTGCCAGCAGTGACAGGGGGCCTGAAGGTAATGGCTACACCTTC
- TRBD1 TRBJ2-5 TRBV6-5 CASSYSVTGGWETQYF TGTGCCAGCAGTTACTCAGTGACAGGGGGCTGGGAGACCCAGTACTTC
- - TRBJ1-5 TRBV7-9 CAGQGDSNQPQHF TGTGCCGGCCAAGGGGATAGCAATCAGCCCCAGCATTTT
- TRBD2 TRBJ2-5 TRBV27 CASKRRAGTSGRPFQETQYF TGTGCCAGCAAACGGAGGGCCGGGACTAGCGGGAGACCCTTCCAAGAGACCCAGTACTTC
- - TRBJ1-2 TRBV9 CASSVGWGAGYGYTF TGTGCCAGCAGCGTTGGCTGGGGCGCAGGCTATGGCTACACCTTC
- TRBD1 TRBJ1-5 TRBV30 CAWDRQGGQPQHF TGTGCCTGGGATAGACAGGGGGGTCAGCCCCAGCATTTT
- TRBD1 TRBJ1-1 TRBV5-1 CASSVDRGQEAFF TGCGCCAGCAGCGTCGACAGGGGGCAAGAAGCTTTCTTT
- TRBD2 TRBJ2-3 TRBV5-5 CASSLAGGEGYTQYF TGTGCCAGCAGCTTGGCCGGCGGGGAGGGGTATACGCAGTATTTT
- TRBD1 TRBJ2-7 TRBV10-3 CAISEGDSTLYEQYF TGTGCCATCAGTGAAGGGGACAGCACCCTCTACGAGCAGTACTTC
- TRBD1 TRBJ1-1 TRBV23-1 CASSHTDRGKNTEAFF TGCGCCAGCAGTCACACGGACAGGGGTAAGAACACTGAAGCTTTCTTT
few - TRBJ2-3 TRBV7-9 CASSFTRQGMSPDTQYF TGTGCCAGCAGCTTTACCCGCCAGGGGATGTCTCCAGATACGCAGTATTTT
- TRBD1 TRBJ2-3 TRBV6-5 CASNRQGSADTQYF TGTGCCAGCAACCGACAGGGGTCGGCAGATACGCAGTATTTT
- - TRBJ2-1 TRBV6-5 CASSPMTRRYNEQFF TGTGCCAGCAGTCCGATGACGAGGCGATACAATGAGCAGTTCTTC
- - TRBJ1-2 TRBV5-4 CASNGENYGYTF TGTGCCAGCAACGGGGAGAACTATGGCTACACCTTC
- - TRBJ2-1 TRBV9 CASSVVANEQFF TGTGCCAGCAGCGTAGTGGCCAATGAGCAGTTCTTC
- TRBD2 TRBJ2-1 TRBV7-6 CASSLIPSGAVGSYNEQFF TGTGCCAGCAGCTTAATTCCTAGCGGGGCCGTCGGCTCCTACAATGAGCAGTTCTTC
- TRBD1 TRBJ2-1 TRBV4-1 CASSQGDRAYNEQFF TGCGCCAGCAGCCAAGGGGACAGGGCCTACAATGAGCAGTTCTTC
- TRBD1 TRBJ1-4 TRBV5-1 CASSRDRENEKLFF TGCGCCAGCAGCCGGGACAGGGAAAATGAAAAACTGTTTTTT
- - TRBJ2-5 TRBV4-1 CASSQLQGGETQYF TGCGCCAGCAGCCAACTACAGGGTGGGGAGACCCAGTACTTC
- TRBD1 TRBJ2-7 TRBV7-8 CASSFHLAPGTGRWLHEQYF TGTGCCAGCAGCTTCCATCTTGCCCCGGGGACAGGGCGGTGGTTGCACGAGCAGTACTTC
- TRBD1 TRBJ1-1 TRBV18 CASSRTGGNTEAFF TGTGCCAGCTCGCGGACAGGGGGCAACACTGAAGCTTTCTTT
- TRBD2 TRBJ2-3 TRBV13 CASSTQTSGSLSDTQYF TGTGCCAGCAGCACCCAGACTAGCGGGAGTCTTTCAGATACGCAGTATTTT
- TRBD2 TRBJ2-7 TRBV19 CASSYSGSFYEQYF TGTGCCAGTTCATATAGCGGGAGTTTTTACGAGCAGTACTTC
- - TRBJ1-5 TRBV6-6 CASSPRQTNQPQHF TGTGCCAGCAGTCCTAGACAGACCAATCAGCCCCAGCATTTT
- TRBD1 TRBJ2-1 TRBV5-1 CASSDRGIYNEQFF TGCGCCAGCAGCGACAGGGGAATATACAATGAGCAGTTCTTC
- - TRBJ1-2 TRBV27 CASSFYRGRDGYTF TGTGCCAGCAGTTTTTATCGGGGTAGGGATGGCTACACCTTC
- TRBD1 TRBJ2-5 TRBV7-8 CASSLEGQGGETQYF TGTGCCAGCAGCTTAGAGGGACAGGGTGGGGAGACCCAGTACTTC
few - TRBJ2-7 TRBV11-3 CASSKGQTDTYEQYF TGTGCCAGCAGCAAAGGACAGACCGATACCTACGAGCAGTACTTC
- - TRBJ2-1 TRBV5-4 CASSSGVYNEQFF TGTGCCAGCAGCAGTGGAGTTTACAATGAGCAGTTCTTC
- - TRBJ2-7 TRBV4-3 CASSQDSLRGRGAISEQYF TGCGCCAGCAGCCAAGATAGCCTGCGGGGTCGGGGGGCTATTTCCGAGCAGTACTTC